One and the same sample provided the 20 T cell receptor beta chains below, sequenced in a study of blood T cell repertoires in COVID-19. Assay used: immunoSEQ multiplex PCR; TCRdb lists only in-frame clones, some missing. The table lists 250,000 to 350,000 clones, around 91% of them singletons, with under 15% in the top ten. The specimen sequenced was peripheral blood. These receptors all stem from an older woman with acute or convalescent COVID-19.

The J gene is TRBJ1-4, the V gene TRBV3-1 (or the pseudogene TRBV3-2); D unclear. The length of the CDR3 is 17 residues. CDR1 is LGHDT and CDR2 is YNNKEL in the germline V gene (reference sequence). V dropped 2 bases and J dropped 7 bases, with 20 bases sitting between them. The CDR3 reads CASSQNRDAGSGEKLFF. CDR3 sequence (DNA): TGTGCCAGCAGCCAAAACCGAGATGCTGGGAGTGGTGAAAAACTGTTTTTT.

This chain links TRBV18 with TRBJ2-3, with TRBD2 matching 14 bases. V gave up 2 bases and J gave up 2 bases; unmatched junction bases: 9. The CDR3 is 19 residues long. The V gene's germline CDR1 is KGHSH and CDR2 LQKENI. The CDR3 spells CASSPSTRTSGRYTDTQYF. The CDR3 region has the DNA TGTGCCAGCTCACCATCAACCCGGACTAGCGGGAGGTACACAGATACGCAGTATTTT.

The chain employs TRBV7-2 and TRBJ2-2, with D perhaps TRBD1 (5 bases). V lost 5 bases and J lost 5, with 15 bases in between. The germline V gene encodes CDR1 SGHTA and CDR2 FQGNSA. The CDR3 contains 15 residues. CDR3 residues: CASSPFVGQTGELFF. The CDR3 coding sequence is TGTGCCAGCAGCCCATTTGTGGGGCAGACCGGGGAGCTGTTTTTT. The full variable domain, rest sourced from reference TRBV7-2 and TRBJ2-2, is GAGVSQSPSNKVTEKGKDVELRCDPISGHTALYWYRQSLGQGLEFLIYFQGNSAPDKSGLPSDRFSAERTGGSVSTLTIQRTQQEDSAVYLCASSPFVGQTGELFFGEGSRLTVL.

CDR3 bases: TGCGCCAGCAGCTTGACAGGGCCGAGCTCCTACGAGCAGTACTTC. It is translated as CASSLTGPSSYEQYF. The rearrangement links TRBV5-1 to TRBJ2-7; a weak D match, TRBD1 (6 bases). Germline V gene data show CDR1 as SGHRS and CDR2 as YFSETQ. Between the trimmed V and J ends, which lost 1 base and 0 bases, there was a span of 11 bases. The CDR3 contains 15 residues.

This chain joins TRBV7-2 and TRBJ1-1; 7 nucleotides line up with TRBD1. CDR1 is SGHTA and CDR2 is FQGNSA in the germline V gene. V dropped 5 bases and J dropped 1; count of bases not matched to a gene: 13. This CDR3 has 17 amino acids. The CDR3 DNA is TGTGCCAGCAGCCCCGGGAGGGGGCGAGGGGGGAACACTGAAGCTTTCTTT. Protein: CASSPGRGRGGNTEAFF.

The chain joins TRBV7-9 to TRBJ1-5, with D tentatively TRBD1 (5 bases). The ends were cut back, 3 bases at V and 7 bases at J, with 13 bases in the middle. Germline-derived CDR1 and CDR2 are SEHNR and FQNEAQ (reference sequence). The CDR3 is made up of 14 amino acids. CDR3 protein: CASSFSGILQPQHF. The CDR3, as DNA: TGTGCCAGCAGCTTTTCAGGGATCTTACAGCCCCAGCATTTT.

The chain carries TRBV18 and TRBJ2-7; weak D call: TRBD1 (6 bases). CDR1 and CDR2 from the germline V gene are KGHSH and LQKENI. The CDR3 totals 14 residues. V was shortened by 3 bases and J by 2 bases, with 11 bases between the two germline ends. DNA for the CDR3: TGTGCCAGCTCACCGCGACAGGATACCTACGAGCAGTACTTC. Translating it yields CASSPRQDTYEQYF.

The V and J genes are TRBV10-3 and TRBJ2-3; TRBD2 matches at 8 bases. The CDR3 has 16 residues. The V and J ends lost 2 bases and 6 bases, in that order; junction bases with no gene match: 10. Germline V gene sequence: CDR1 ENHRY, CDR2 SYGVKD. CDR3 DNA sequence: TGTGCCATCAGTGAGCTCTTAGCGGGGACCGGGGATACGCAGTATTTT. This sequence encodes CAISELLAGTGDTQYF.

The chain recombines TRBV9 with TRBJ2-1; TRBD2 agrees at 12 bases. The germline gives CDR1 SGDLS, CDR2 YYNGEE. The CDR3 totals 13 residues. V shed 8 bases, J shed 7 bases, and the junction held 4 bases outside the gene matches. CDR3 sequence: CASGLAGSNEQFF. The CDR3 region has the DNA TGTGCCAGTGGACTAGCGGGATCGAATGAGCAGTTCTTC.

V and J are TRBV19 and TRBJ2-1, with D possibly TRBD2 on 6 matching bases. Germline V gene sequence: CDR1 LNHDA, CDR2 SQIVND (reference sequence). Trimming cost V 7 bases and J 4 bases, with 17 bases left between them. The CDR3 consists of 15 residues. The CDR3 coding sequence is TGTGCCAGTACCCCCGGTTTGGGGGGTTACAATGAGCAGTTCTTC. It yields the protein CASTPGLGGYNEQFF.

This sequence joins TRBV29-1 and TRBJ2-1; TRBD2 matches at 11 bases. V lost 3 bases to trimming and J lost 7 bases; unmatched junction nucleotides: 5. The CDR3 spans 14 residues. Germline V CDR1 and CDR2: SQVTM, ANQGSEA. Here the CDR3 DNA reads TGCAGCGTTGACCTCCTAGCGGGGGGTAATGAGCAGTTCTTC. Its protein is CSVDLLAGGNEQFF.

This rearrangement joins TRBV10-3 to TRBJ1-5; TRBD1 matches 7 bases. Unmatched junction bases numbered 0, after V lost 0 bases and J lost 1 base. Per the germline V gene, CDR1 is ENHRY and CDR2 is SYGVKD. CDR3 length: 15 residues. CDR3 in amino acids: CAISESTGSNQPQHF. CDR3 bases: TGTGCCATCAGTGAGTCGACAGGGAGCAATCAGCCCCAGCATTTT.

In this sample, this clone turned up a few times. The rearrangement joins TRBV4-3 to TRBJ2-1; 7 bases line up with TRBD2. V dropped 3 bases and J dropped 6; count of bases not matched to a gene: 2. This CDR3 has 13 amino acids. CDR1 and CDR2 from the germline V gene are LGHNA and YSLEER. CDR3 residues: CASSQGLLNEQFF. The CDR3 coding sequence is TGCGCCAGCAGCCAGGGACTACTCAATGAGCAGTTCTTC.

CDR3 region: CASRVAGGTEAFF. In nucleotides, the CDR3 is TGTGCCAGCAGGGTGGCGGGGGGCACTGAAGCTTTCTTT. V and J are TRBV12-3 or TRBV12-4 and TRBJ1-1, with D tentatively TRBD1 (5 bases). This CDR3 contains 13 residues. Trimming removed 6 bases from V and 4 bases from J, with 12 bases in between.

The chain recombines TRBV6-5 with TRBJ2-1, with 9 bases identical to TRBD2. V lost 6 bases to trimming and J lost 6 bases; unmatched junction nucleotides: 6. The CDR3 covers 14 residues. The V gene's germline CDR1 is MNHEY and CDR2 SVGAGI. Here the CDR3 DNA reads TGTGCCAGCAGGAGGGGTAGCGGGAGCAATGAGCAGTTCTTC. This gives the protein CASRRGSGSNEQFF.

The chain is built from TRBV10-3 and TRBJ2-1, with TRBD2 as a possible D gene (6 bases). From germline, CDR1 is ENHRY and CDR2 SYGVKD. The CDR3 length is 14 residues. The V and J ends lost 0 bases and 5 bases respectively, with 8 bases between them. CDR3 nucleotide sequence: TGTGCCATCAGTGAGTCGGGGGGTCACAATGAGCAGTTCTTC. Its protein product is CAISESGGHNEQFF.

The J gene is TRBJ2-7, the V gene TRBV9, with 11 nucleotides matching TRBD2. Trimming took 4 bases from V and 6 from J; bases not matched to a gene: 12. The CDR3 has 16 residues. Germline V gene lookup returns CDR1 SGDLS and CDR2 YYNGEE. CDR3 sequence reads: CASSPQLAGGSGEQYF. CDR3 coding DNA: TGTGCCAGCAGCCCTCAGCTAGCGGGAGGTTCTGGCGAGCAGTACTTC.

Here the CDR3 reads CASSLFASGGSQETQYF. The CDR3 bases are TGTGCCAGCAGTTTATTCGCTAGCGGGGGCTCCCAAGAGACCCAGTACTTC. The chain recombines TRBV28 with TRBJ2-5; 10 positions match TRBD2. The CDR3 spans 17 residues. The germline gives CDR1 MDHEN, CDR2 SYDVKM. The V gene end was trimmed by 1 base and the J gene end by 1 base; junction bases not matched to a gene: 6.

The CDR3 sequence: CASSRKGAGGANVLTF. In DNA form, the CDR3 reads TGTGCCAGTAGTCGGAAGGGGGCGGGTGGGGCCAACGTCCTGACTTTC. The chain employs TRBV19 and TRBJ2-6, with 7 bases lining up with TRBD1. The V gene end was trimmed by 5 bases and the J gene end by 3 bases; junction bases not matched to a gene: 7. Germline V gene sequence: CDR1 LNHDA, CDR2 SQIVND (reference sequence). CDR3 size: 16 residues.

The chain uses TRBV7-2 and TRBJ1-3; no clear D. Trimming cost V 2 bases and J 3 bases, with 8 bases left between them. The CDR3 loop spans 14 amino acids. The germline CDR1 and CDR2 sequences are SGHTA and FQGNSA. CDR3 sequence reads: CASSLIGIGNTIYF. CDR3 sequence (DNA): TGTGCCAGCAGCTTAATCGGGATTGGAAACACCATATATTTT.